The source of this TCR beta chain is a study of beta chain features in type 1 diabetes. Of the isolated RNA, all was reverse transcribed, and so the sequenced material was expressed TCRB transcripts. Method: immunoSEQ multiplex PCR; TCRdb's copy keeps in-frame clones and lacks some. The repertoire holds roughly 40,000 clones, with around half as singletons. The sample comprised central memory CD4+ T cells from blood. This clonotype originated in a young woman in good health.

CDR3 sequence reads: CAISERAGGPQNNEQFF. The CDR3 DNA is TGTGCCATCAGTGAGAGGGCGGGAGGGCCACAGAACAATGAGCAGTTCTTC. The rearrangement joins TRBV10-3 to TRBJ2-1; 9 nucleotides match TRBD2. Germline lookup yields CDR1 ENHRY and CDR2 SYGVKD. CDR3 length: 17 residues. The J segment lost 5 bases and the V segment lost 2 bases, leaving 10 bases of the junction unmatched.